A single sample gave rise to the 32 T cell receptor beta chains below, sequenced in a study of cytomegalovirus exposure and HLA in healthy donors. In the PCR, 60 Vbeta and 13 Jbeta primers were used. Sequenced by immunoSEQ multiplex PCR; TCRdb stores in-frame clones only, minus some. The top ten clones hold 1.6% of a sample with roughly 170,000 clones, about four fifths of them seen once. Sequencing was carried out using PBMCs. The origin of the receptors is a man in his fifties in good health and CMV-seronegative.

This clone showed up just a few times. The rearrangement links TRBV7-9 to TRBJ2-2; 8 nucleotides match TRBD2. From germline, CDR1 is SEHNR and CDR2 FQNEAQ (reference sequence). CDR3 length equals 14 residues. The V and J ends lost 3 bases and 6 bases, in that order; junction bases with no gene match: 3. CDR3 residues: CASSLAGGAGELFF. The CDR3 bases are TGTGCCAGCAGCTTGGCGGGAGGCGCCGGGGAGCTGTTTTTT.

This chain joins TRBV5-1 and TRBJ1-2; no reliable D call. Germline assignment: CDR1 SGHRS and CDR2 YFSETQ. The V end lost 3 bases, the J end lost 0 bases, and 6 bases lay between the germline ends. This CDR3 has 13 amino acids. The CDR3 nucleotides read TGCGCCAGCAGCTCCGGGACTAACTATGGCTACACCTTC. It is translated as CASSSGTNYGYTF.

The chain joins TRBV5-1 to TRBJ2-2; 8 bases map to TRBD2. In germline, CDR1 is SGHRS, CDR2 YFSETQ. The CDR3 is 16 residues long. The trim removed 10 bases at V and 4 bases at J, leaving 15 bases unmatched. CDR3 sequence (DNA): TGCGCCTCAGCACCCGCGGGAGGTAGGGCCACCGGGGAGCTGTTTTTT. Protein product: CASAPAGGRATGELFF.

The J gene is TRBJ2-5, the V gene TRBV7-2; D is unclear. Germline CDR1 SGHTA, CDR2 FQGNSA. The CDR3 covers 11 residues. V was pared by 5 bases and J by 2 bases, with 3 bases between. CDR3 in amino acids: CASSQQETQYF. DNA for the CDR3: TGTGCCAGCAGCCAACAAGAGACCCAGTACTTC. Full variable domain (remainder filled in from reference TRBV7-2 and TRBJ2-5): GAGVSQSPSNKVTEKGKDVELRCDPISGHTALYWYRQSLGQGLEFLIYFQGNSAPDKSGLPSDRFSAERTGGSVSTLTIQRTQQEDSAVYLCASSQQETQYFGPGTRLLVL.

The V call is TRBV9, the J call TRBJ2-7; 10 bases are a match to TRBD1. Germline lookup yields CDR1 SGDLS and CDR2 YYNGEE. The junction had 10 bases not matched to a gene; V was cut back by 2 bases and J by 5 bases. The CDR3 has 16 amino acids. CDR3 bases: TGTGCCAGCAGCGTCCTACCGGGACAGGGGTCCCACGAGCAGTACTTC. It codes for CASSVLPGQGSHEQYF.

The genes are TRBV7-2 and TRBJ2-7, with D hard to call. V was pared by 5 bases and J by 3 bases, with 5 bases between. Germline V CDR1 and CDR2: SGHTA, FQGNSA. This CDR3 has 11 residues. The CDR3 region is CASSPRYEQYF. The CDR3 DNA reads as TGTGCCAGCAGCCCCCGCTACGAGCAGTACTTC.

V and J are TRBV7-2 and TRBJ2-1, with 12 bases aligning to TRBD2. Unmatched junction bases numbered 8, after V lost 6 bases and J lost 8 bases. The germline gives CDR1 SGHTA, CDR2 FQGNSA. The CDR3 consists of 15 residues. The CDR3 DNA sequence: TGTGCCAGCAGATCCCTAGCGGGAGGGTTCGATGAGCAGTTCTTC. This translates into CASRSLAGGFDEQFF.

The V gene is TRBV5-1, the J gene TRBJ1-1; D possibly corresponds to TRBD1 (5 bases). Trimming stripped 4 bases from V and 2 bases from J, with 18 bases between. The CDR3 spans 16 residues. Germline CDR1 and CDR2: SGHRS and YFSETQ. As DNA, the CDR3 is TGCGCCAGCAGCCTGAGATCGCAGGGCCCCAACACTGAAGCTTTCTTT. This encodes CASSLRSQGPNTEAFF.

The CDR3 DNA reads as TGCGCCAGCAGCCAAGGGAGGCTGCCCTTTTTGAACACTGAAGCTTTCTTT. Protein sequence: CASSQGRLPFLNTEAFF. The J gene is TRBJ1-1, the V gene TRBV4-1; D call uncertain. Trimming shortened V by 1 base and J by 0 bases, and 15 bases separated the two germline ends. The germline V gene has CDR1 MGHRA and CDR2 YSYEKL. This CDR3 is built from 17 residues.

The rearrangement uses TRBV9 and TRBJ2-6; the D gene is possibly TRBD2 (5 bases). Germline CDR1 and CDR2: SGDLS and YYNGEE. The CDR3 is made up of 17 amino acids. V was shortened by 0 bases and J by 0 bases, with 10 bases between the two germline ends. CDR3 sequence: CASSVESGSSGANVLTF. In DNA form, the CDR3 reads TGTGCCAGCAGCGTAGAGAGCGGATCCTCTGGGGCCAACGTCCTGACTTTC.

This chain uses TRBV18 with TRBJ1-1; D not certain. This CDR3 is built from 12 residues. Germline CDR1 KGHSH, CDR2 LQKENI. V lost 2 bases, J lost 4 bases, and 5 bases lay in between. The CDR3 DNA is TGTGCCAGCTCACCAAGTAGCACTGAAGCTTTCTTT. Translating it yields CASSPSSTEAFF.

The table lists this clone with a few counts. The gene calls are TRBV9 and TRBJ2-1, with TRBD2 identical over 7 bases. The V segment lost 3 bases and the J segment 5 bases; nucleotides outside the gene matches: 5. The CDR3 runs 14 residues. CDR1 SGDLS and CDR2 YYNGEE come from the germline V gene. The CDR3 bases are TGTGCCAGCAGCGCTAGCGGACTAAACAATGAGCAGTTCTTC. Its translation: CASSASGLNNEQFF. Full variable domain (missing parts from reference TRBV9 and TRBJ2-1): DSGVTQTPKHLITATGQRVTLRCSPRSGDLSVYWYQQSLDQGLQFLIQYYNGEERAKGNILERFSAQQFPDLHSELNLSSLELGDSALYFCASSASGLNNEQFFGPGTRLTVL.

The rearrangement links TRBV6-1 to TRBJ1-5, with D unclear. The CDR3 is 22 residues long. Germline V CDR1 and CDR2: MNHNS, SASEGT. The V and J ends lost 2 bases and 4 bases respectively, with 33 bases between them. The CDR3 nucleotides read TGTGCCAGCAGTGAAAGTTTGTGGGGTCCTCAAGCGTCTGTCCTAGCAAATCAGCCCCAGCATTTT. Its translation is CASSESLWGPQASVLANQPQHF.

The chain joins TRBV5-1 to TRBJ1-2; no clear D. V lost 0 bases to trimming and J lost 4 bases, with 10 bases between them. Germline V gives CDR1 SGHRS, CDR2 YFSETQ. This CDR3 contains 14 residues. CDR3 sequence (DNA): TGCGCCAGCAGCTTGGAACTACCCCGCTATGGCTACACCTTC. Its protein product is CASSLELPRYGYTF.

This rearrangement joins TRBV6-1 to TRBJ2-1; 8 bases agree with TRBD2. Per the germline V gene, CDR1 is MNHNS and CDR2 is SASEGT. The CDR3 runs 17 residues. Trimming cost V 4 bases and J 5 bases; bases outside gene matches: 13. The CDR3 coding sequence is TGTGCCAGCAGTGGCCTAAGGGGGACTAGGCTCGACAATGAGCAGTTCTTC. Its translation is CASSGLRGTRLDNEQFF.

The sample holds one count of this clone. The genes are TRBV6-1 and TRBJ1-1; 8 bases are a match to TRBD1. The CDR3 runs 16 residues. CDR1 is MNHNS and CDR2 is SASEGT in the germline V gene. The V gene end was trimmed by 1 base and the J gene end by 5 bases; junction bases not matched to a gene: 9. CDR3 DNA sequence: TGTGCCAGCAGTGAAGAAGGGCAGGGGGCTATGACTGAAGCTTTCTTT. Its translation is CASSEEGQGAMTEAFF.

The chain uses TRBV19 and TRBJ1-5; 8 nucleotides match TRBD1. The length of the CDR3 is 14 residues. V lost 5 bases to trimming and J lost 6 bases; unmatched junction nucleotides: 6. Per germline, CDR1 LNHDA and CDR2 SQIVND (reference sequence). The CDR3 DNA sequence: TGTGCCAGTAGTGACAGGGGACTCTCTCAGCCCCAGCATTTT. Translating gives CASSDRGLSQPQHF.

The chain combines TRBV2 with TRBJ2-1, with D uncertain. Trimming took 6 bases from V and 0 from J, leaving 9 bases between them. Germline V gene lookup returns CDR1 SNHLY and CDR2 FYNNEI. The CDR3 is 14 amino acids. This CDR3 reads CASRGQSSYNEQFF. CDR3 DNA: TGTGCCAGCAGGGGCCAAAGCTCCTACAATGAGCAGTTCTTC.

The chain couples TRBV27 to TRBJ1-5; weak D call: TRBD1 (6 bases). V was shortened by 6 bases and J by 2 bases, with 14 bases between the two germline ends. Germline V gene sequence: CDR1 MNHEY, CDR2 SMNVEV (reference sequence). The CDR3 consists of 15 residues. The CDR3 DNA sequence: TGTGCCAGCAGCGATTCCAGGGGAGGCAATCAGCCCCAGCATTTT. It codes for CASSDSRGGNQPQHF.

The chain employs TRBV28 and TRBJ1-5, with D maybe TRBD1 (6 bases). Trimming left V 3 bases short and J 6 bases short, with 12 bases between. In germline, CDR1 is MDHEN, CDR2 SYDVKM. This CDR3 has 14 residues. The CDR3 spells CASSLVGAGQPQHF. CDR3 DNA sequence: TGTGCCAGCAGTTTGGTGGGGGCGGGTCAGCCCCAGCATTTT.

The CDR3 DNA sequence: TGTGCCAGCAGCTTTAGCGGGAGTAGATACGAGCAGTACTTC. Residues: CASSFSGSRYEQYF. The chain has TRBV5-6 and TRBJ2-7, with 9 bases aligning to TRBD2. CDR3 length: 14 amino acids. Germline CDR1 is SGHDT and CDR2 is YYEEEE. The J segment lost 4 bases and the V segment lost 2 bases, leaving 4 bases of the junction unmatched.

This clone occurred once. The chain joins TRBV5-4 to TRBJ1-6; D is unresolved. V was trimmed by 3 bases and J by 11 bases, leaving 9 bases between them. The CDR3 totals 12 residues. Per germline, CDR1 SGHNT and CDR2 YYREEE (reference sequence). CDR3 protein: CASSWGGAPLHF. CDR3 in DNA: TGTGCCAGCAGCTGGGGAGGAGCACCCCTCCACTTT.

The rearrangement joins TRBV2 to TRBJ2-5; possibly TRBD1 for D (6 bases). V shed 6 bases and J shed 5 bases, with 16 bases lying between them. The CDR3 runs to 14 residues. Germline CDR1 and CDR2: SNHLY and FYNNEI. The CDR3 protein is CASSQETGRETQYF. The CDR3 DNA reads TGTGCCAGCAGCCAGGAGACAGGCCGGGAGACCCAGTACTTC. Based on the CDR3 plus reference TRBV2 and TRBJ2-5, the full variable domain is EPEVTQTPSHQVTQMGQEVILRCVPISNHLYFYWYRQILGQKVEFLVSFYNNEISEKSEIFDDQFSVERPDGSNFTLKIRSTKLEDSAMYFCASSQETGRETQYFGPGTRLLVL.

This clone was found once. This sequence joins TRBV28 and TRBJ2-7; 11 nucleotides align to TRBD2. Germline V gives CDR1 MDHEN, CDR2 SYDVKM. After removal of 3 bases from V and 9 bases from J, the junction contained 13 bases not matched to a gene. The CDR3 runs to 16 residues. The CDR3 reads CASSLTSGNPGLGQYF. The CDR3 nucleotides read TGTGCCAGCAGTTTGACTAGCGGGAACCCAGGCCTTGGGCAGTACTTC.

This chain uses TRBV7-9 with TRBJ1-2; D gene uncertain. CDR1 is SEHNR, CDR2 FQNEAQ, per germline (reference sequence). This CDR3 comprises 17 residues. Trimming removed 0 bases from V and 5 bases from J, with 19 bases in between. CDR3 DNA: TGTGCCAGCAGCTTAGCCCGGGGAAACAGAAATCGGTATGGCTACACCTTC. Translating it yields CASSLARGNRNRYGYTF.

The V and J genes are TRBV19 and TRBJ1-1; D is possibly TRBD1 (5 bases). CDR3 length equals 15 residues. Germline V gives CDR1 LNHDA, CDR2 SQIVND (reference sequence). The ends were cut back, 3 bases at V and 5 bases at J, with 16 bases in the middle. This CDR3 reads CASSILGTGGTEAFF. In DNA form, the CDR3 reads TGTGCCAGTAGTATCTTAGGGACCGGGGGGACTGAAGCTTTCTTT.

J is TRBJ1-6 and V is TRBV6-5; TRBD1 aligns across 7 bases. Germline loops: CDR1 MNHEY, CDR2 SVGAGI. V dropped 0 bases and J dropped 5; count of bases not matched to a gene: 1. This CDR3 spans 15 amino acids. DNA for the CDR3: TGTGCCAGCAGTTACTCGACAGGGAATAATTCACCCCTCCACTTT. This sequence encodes CASSYSTGNNSPLHF.

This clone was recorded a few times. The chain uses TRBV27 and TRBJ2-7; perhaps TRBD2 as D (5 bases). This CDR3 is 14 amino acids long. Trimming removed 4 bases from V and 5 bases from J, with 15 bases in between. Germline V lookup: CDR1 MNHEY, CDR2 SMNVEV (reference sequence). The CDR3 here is CASSSAGIRHEQYF. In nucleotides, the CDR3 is TGTGCCAGCAGTTCGGCGGGTATCCGGCACGAGCAGTACTTC.

The CDR3 protein is CASSVDEAPQGSQPQHF. In nucleotides, the CDR3 is TGTGCCAGCAGCGTAGACGAGGCCCCCCAGGGATCTCAGCCCCAGCATTTT. The chain couples TRBV9 to TRBJ1-5; tentative D call: TRBD1 (5 bases). CDR1 is SGDLS, CDR2 YYNGEE, per germline. This CDR3 has 17 residues. Trimming removed 0 bases at V and 6 bases at J, with 19 bases between.

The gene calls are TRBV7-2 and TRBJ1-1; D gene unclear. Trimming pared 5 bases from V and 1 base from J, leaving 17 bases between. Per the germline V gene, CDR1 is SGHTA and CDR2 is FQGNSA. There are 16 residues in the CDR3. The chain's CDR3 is CASSRTNLEGNTEAFF. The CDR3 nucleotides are TGTGCCAGCAGCCGGACTAATTTGGAGGGGAACACTGAAGCTTTCTTT.

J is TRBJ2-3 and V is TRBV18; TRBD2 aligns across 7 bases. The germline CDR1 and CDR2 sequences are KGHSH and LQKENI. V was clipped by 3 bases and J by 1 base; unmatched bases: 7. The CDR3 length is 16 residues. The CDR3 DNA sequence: TGTGCCAGCTCACCCGTCATGGCGGGGGGCACAGATACGCAGTATTTT. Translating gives CASSPVMAGGTDTQYF.

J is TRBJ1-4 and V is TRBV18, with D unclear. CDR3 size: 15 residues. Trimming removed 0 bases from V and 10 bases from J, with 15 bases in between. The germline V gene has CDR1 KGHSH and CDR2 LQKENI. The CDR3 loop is CASSPPSPSGRKLFF. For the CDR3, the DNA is TGTGCCAGCTCACCACCAAGCCCCAGCGGTAGAAAACTGTTTTTT.